This T cell receptor (beta chain) derives from a study of STAT5B mutations in CD4+ large granular lymphocyte leukemia. The CDR3 loop spans 14 amino acids. The germline V gene encodes CDR1 GTSNPN and CDR2 SVGIG (reference sequence). The V end lost 3 bases, the J end lost 0 bases, and 9 bases lay between the germline ends. The repertoire was sequenced with immunoSEQ multiplex PCR; TCRdb's copy has only in-frame clones and lacks some. The sample has approximately 27,000 clones, about 86% seen once. Study-wide points: CD4-sorted patient repertoires seemed more clonal than healthy CD4+ repertoires. 8/27 top patient clones versus 2/35 control clones were TRBV06-family.

This clone appeared a single time. The antigen is undetermined. The clonotype originates from a human donor in good health. Sequencing used CD4+ T cells from blood buffy coats. The rearrangement uses TRBV30 and TRBJ1-3; D not resolved. CDR3 sequence (DNA): TGTGCCTGGAGCCAGGAGTTCTCTGGAAACACCATATATTTT. This codes for CAWSQEFSGNTIYF.